Following are 32 T cell receptor beta chains from one sample sequenced in a study of tumor-infiltrating lymphocytes in primary liver carcinoma. DNA and RNA were both co-extracted from approximately 20-30 mg of bulk tissue that had not been sorted. A primer matching the constant region was used to make TCR beta cDNA from approximately 0.45 ug of total RNA. Generation of the TCR beta libraries relied on three nested multiplex PCR rounds using slightly modified ARM-PCR. Both of the initial two PCR rounds ran for around 9 cycles and employed TRBV1-TRBV30 forward primers alongside a C-beta reverse primer. Via MiXCR, TCRdb re-called the multiplex PCR reads, giving one row per CDR3 protein. The repertoire consists of fewer than 250,000 distinct CDR3 sequences, with over 80% occurring once and the leading ten covering about a sixth. Sequenced material: tumor tissue from primary liver carcinoma. Receptors originate from a man aged 35 to 55 with primary liver carcinoma and hepatitis B virus infection.

Worth noting for this clonotype: The germline gene is not matched at one end of the junction; a read error may be the cause. The genes are TRBV12-3 or TRBV12-4 and TRBJ2-5; D unclear. CDR3 length: 13 residues. The CDR3 coding sequence is TGTGCCAGCGGTCAAAGGTCCCAAGAGACCCAATACTTC. It translates to CASGQRSQETQYF.

With respect to this clonotype: Germline is not matched at one junction end, which may reflect a read error. The CDR3 here is CANSTGSSWLYSEQFF. For the CDR3, the DNA is TGTGCCAACAGCACCGGGAGTAGCTGGCTATACAGTGAGCAGTTCTTC. J is TRBJ2-1 and V is TRBV11-2; a possible D gene is TRBD2 (6 bases). This CDR3 spans 16 amino acids. CDR1 is SGHAT and CDR2 is FQNNGV in the germline V gene.

In the case of this clonotype: This clone may be a read error of a much larger clone one base away. The chain employs TRBV2 and TRBJ1-2; no clear D gene. The CDR3 contains 14 residues. CDR1 is SNHLY and CDR2 is FYNNEI in the germline V gene. The V and J ends lost 1 base and 7 bases respectively, with 13 bases between them. As DNA, the CDR3 is TGTGCCAGCAGTGAAGATCTGGAGAGCGGTGGCTACACCTTC. The encoded protein is CASSEDLESGGYTF.

This rearrangement joins TRBV6-2 or TRBV6-3 to TRBJ2-3; the D is unclear. The CDR3 runs 16 residues. Per the germline V gene, CDR1 is MNHEY and CDR2 is SVGEGT. V lost 6 bases and J 5 bases, leaving 21 bases between the germline ends. CDR3 loop: CASSFLGRIGGDTQYF. The CDR3, as DNA: TGTGCCAGCAGCTTCCTAGGACGGATTGGTGGAGATACGCAGTATTTT.

V is TRBV10-3 and J is TRBJ2-3; a weak D match, TRBD2 (6 bases). V lost 7 bases to trimming and J lost 4 bases, with 18 bases between them. Germline V lookup: CDR1 ENHRY, CDR2 SYGVKD. The CDR3 length is 15 residues. CDR3 in DNA: TGTGCCATCAACCCCTCGACGGGAGCCCCAGATACGCAGTATTTT. This sequence encodes CAINPSTGAPDTQYF.

Notes on this clonotype: Sequence at one end of the junction differs from germline and may be a read error. The chain recombines TRBV11-1 with TRBJ1-2; D is ambiguous. Germline CDR1 SGHAT, CDR2 FQDESV (reference sequence). There are 14 residues in the CDR3. As DNA, the CDR3 is TGTGCCAGCAGCATCAAGGGATTTGGCTACGGCTGCACCTTC. The encoded protein is CASSIKGFGYGCTF.

The table lists this clonotype with a count of one. The junction departs from the called germline gene at one end, perhaps through a read error. The V call is TRBV5-4, the J call TRBJ2-5; maybe TRBD2 (5 bases). Germline CDR1 SGHNT, CDR2 YYREEE (reference sequence). This CDR3 is built from 17 residues. CDR3 in DNA: TGTGCCATCAGTCCCACTACCGGGAAAACTAAAGGGAGACCCCAATACTTC. Its translation is CAISPTTGKTKGRPQYF.

About this clonotype: One junction end does not reproduce the germline sequence, and a read error may be involved. The rearrangement uses TRBV7-9 and TRBJ2-3; 10 bases align to TRBD2. The CDR3 length is 14 residues. Germline assignment: CDR1 SEHNR and CDR2 FQNEAQ (reference sequence). The CDR3 coding sequence is TGTGCCAGCAAACTAGCGGGGACCACAGATGCGCAGTATTTT. This gives the protein CASKLAGTTDAQYF.

About this clonotype itself: One end of the junction is discordant with germline, which a read error may explain. The chain has TRBV11-2 and TRBJ2-7, with TRBD2 matching 11 bases. Germline V gene sequence: CDR1 SGHAT, CDR2 FQNNGV. The CDR3 runs to 20 residues. The CDR3 nucleotides are TGTGCCAGTAGCTTGAGGGAGGGGAGGACTAGCGGGCTCAGCTCCCACGAGCAATACTTC. Its protein product is CASSLREGRTSGLSSHEQYF.

As for this clonotype: A much larger clone lies one base from this, so it may be a read error. V usage is TRBV28 and J usage is TRBJ2-7; the D call may be TRBD1 or TRBD2 (5 bases each). CDR1 MDHEN and CDR2 SYDVKM come from the germline V gene. This CDR3 contains 13 residues. V lost 8 bases to trimming and J lost 0 bases, with 11 bases between them. Written as DNA, the CDR3 is TGTGCCAGCGGATGGGGGTCCTCCTACGAGCAGTACTTC. Translated, it gives CASGWGSSYEQYF.

For this clonotype: A read error may account for a junction end that differs from germline. The rearrangement uses TRBV29-1 and TRBJ1-1; no definite D call. The CDR3 runs to 13 residues. The germline CDR1 and CDR2 sequences are SQVTM and ANQGSEA. In nucleotides, the CDR3 is TGTAGCGTTGGCGCCCGACCGAACACTGAAGCTTTCTTT. The encoded protein is CSVGARPNTEAFF.

Comments on this clonotype: An end of the junction differs from the germline gene, which may be a read error. This chain joins TRBV4-1 and TRBJ2-7; the D is unclear. The germline gives CDR1 MGHRA, CDR2 YSYEKL. CDR3 length: 15 residues. CDR3 region: CASSPREELCYEQYF. Written as DNA, the CDR3 is TGCGCCAGTAGCCCCCGAGAGGAACTCTGCTACGAACAGTACTTC.

As concerns this clonotype: The junction does not match germline at one end; this may be a read error. This CDR3 reads CASAAQGAPSSTGEVSF. The CDR3 bases are TGTGCCAGCGCCGCACAGGGTGCTCCATCGAGCACCGGGGAGGTGTCTTTT. The chain joins TRBV5-6 to TRBJ2-2, with D possibly being TRBD1 or TRBD2 (6 bases each). CDR1 and CDR2 (germline): SGHDT, YYEEEE. This CDR3 is 17 amino acids long. Supplemented by reference TRBV5-6 and TRBJ2-2, the full variable domain reads DAGVTQSPTHLIKTRGQQVTLRCSPKSGHDTVSWYQQALGQGPQFIFQYYEEEERQRGNFPDRFSGHQFPNYSSELNVNALLLGDSALYLCASAAQGAPSSTGEVSFGEGSRLTVL.

The chain uses TRBV4-3 and TRBJ2-1; D possibly matches TRBD1 or TRBD2 (6 bases each). The length of the CDR3 is 15 residues. Germline lookup yields CDR1 LGHNA and CDR2 YSLEER. Trimming shortened V by 4 bases and J by 8 bases, and 18 bases separated the two germline ends. The CDR3 loop reads CASSPQGRELDEQFF. CDR3 nucleotide sequence: TGCGCCAGCAGCCCACAGGGTCGGGAGTTAGATGAGCAGTTCTTC.

With regard to this clonotype: At one of its ends the junction is not consistent with the germline gene, which may arise from a read error. The J gene is TRBJ1-1, the V gene TRBV11-3; D is undetermined. CDR3 length: 13 amino acids. Germline values: CDR1 SGHNT, CDR2 YENEEA. The CDR3 DNA reads as TGTCCGAGCAGCTTAGGTCCAGACGCTGACGCTTTCTTT. It specifies CPSSLGPDADAFF.

A remark on this clonotype: Because the CDR3 is missing its conserved closing phenylalanine or tryptophan, this is likely a read error. The V and J genes are TRBV11-3 and TRBJ2-1; no clear D. The CDR3 is 14 residues long. CDR1 is SGHNT and CDR2 is YENEEA in the germline V gene. The V end was cut by 1 base, the J end by 10 bases, with 14 bases between. The CDR3 is CASSLGVSINEQFL. The CDR3 region has the DNA TGTGCCAGCAGCTTAGGCGTCTCGATCAACGAGCAGTTCTTA.

The rearrangement links TRBV12-3 or TRBV12-4 to TRBJ2-5, with D tentatively TRBD1 (6 bases). V shed 8 bases and J shed 7 bases, with 17 bases lying between them. The CDR3 has 13 amino acids. CDR3: CASVQGRKGTQYF. CDR3 sequence (DNA): TGTGCCAGCGTACAGGGACGGAAAGGGACCCAGTACTTC.

J is TRBJ2-7 and V is TRBV11-2; 12 nucleotides agree with TRBD2. This CDR3 comprises 16 residues. Trimming took 4 bases from V and 3 from J; bases not matched to a gene: 7. Germline loops: CDR1 SGHAT, CDR2 FQNNGV. CDR3 DNA sequence: TGTGCCAGCAGCTCAGCCTCTAGCGGGGGGGGCTACGAGCAGTACTTC. This gives the protein CASSSASSGGGYEQYF. Looking up the rest from reference TRBV11-2 and TRBJ2-7 gives the full variable domain: EAGVAQSPRYKIIEKRQSVAFWCNPISGHATLYWYQQILGQGPKLLIQFQNNGVVDDSQLPKDRFSAERLKGVDSTLKIQPAKLEDSAVYLCASSSASSGGGYEQYFGPGTRLTVT.

There are a few counts of this clonotype. This may be a read error: a much more frequent sequence differs by one nucleotide. V is TRBV5-8 and J is TRBJ1-2; D is perhaps TRBD1 (6 bases). V was pared by 3 bases and J by 7 bases, with 10 bases between. Germline values: CDR1 SGHTS, CDR2 YDEGEE. This CDR3 region has 12 residues. CDR3 DNA sequence: TGTGCCAGCAGCTGGTACAGGGTTGGCTACACCTTC. Protein: CASSWYRVGYTF.

As for this clonotype: The junction does not match germline at one end; this may be a read error. The rearrangement uses TRBV29-1 and TRBJ2-5; TRBD1 matches at 7 bases. CDR3 length: 13 amino acids. From germline, CDR1 is SQVTM and CDR2 ANQGSEA. Here the CDR3 DNA reads TGCAGCGGACAGGGCGCGAAACTAGAGACCCAGTATTTC. Its protein is CSGQGAKLETQYF.

Points on this clonotype: One end of the junction is discordant with germline, which a read error may explain. The V gene is TRBV29-1, the J gene TRBJ1-1; D gene ambiguous. The length of the CDR3 is 12 residues. The V gene's germline CDR1 is SQVTM and CDR2 ANQGSEA. CDR3 sequence (DNA): TGCAGCGTGATAACAGCTAACACTGAACCTTTCTTT. Protein sequence: CSVITANTEPFF.

The J gene is TRBJ2-6, the V gene TRBV28; the D is unclear. From germline, CDR1 is MDHEN and CDR2 SYDVKM. V dropped 7 bases and J dropped 0 bases, with 7 bases sitting between them. The CDR3 consists of 14 residues. DNA of the CDR3: TGTGCCAGCAACCAACGCTCTGGGGCCAACGTCCTGACTTTC. Amino acids: CASNQRSGANVLTF.

As regards this clonotype: This likely comes from a read error, as the CDR3 has no conserved phenylalanine or tryptophan at its end. The DNA is left out, because the CDR3 cannot be placed on it with certainty; the CDR3 is given as TCRdb lists it. The genes are TRBV29-1 and TRBJ2-6. CDR1 is SQVTM, CDR2 ANQGSEA, per germline. From its first to its last residue, the CDR3 has 14 amino acids. CDR3 in amino acids: CSVGVQGGANVPTL.

This chain links TRBV16 with TRBJ2-5, with TRBD2 identical over 9 bases. CDR3 length: 15 amino acids. J gave up 5 bases and V 2 bases, and 6 bases lay outside the gene matches. CDR1 KGHSY and CDR2 FQNENV come from the germline V gene. In nucleotides, the CDR3 is TGTGCCAGCAGCCAAGTAGCGGGAGTATCGGAGACCCAGTACTTC. Translation: CASSQVAGVSETQYF. The entire variable domain, with the rest obtained from reference TRBV16 and TRBJ2-5, is as follows: GEEVAQTPKHLVRGEGQKAKLYCAPIKGHSYVFWYQQVLKNEFKFLISFQNENVFDETGMPKERFSAKCLPNSPCSLEIQATKLEDSAVYFCASSQVAGVSETQYFGPGTRLLVL.

A note on this clonotype: As the CDR3 is not closed by the conserved phenylalanine or tryptophan, this likely results from a read error. The genes are TRBV30 and TRBJ2-5, with a possible D match to TRBD2 (6 bases). Germline CDR1 reads GTSNPN; CDR2 reads SVGIG (reference sequence). The CDR3 contains 13 residues. DNA of the CDR3: TGCTCCTATGGGCTAGCGCCCCAAGAGACTCAGTACTTA. It specifies CSYGLAPQETQYL.

At least ten counts were recorded for this clonotype. The chain carries TRBV5-1 and TRBJ2-1; D might be TRBD1 or TRBD2, each matching 5 bases. Germline V gives CDR1 SGHRS, CDR2 YFSETQ. This CDR3 is 16 amino acids long. Trimming cost V 6 bases and J 0 bases, with 16 bases left between them. CDR3 sequence (DNA): TGCGCCAGCATTTCAGACGGGGCAATCTCCTACAATGAGCAGTTCTTC. As protein: CASISDGAISYNEQFF.

This clonotype was picked up one time. This may stem from a read error, because a much larger clone lies one nucleotide away. This rearrangement joins TRBV30 to TRBJ1-5; D is possibly TRBD1 (6 bases). The CDR3 contains 13 residues. Germline CDR1 reads GTSNPN; CDR2 reads SVGIG (reference sequence). Trimming cost V 3 bases and J 5 bases, with 11 bases left between them. CDR3 nucleotide sequence: TGTGCCTGGAGGATGAGGGGGGATCAGCCCCAGCATTTT. Translating gives CAWRMRGDQPQHF. Full variable domain (remainder filled in from reference TRBV30 and TRBJ1-5): SQTIHQWPATLVQPVGSPLSLECTVEGTSNPNLYWYRQAAGRGLQLLFYSVGIGQISSEVPQNLSASRPQDRQFILSSKKLLLSDSGFYLCAWRMRGDQPQHFGDGTRLSIL.

Of note for this clonotype: The junction shows a germline mismatch at one end, possibly a read error. The chain links TRBV11-1 to TRBJ2-4; 13 bases agree with TRBD2. The CDR3 loop spans 17 amino acids. CDR1 SGHAT and CDR2 FQDESV come from the germline V gene (reference sequence). CDR3 residues: CASSYPGTSGTKIVQYF. The CDR3 DNA is TGTGCCAGCAGCTATCCCGGGACTAGCGGGACCAAAATCGTTCAGTATTTC.

The chain links TRBV13 to TRBJ2-3; TRBD1 aligns across 10 bases. Per germline, CDR1 PRHDT and CDR2 FYEKMQ (reference sequence). V dropped 8 bases and J dropped 2; count of bases not matched to a gene: 7. The CDR3 runs to 15 residues. This CDR3 reads CASCPGTGATDTQYF. In DNA form, the CDR3 reads TGTGCCAGCTGCCCTGGGACAGGGGCCACAGATACGCAGTATTTT.

About this clonotype itself: An end of the junction differs from the germline gene, which may be a read error. The V call is TRBV16, the J call TRBJ1-5, with D unresolved. The germline CDR1 and CDR2 sequences are KGHSY and FQNENV. This CDR3 has 15 amino acids. CDR3: CASSQSRHSNKPQHF. CDR3 coding DNA: TGTGCCAGCAGCCAATCGAGACATAGCAATAAGCCCCAGCATTTT.

A note on this clonotype: An end of the junction differs from the germline gene, which may be a read error. The rearrangement uses TRBV29-1 and TRBJ2-3; tentative D call: TRBD2 (6 bases). The CDR3 length is 13 residues. Germline-derived CDR1 and CDR2 are SQVTM and ANQGSEA. CDR3 in amino acids: CSVGTGVYDKQYF. The CDR3 region has the DNA TGCAGCGTTGGCACGGGAGTGTACGATAAGCAGTATTTT.

Points on this clonotype: The junction departs from germline at one end; a sequencing error may be responsible. The chain couples TRBV4-2 to TRBJ1-1; D not resolved. There are 16 residues in the CDR3. The germline V gene has CDR1 LGHNA and CDR2 YNFKEQ. CDR3 region: CASSPRVSGLNNEAFF. The CDR3 bases are TGTGCCAGCAGCCCGAGGGTCTCCGGACTAAACAATGAAGCTTTCTTT.